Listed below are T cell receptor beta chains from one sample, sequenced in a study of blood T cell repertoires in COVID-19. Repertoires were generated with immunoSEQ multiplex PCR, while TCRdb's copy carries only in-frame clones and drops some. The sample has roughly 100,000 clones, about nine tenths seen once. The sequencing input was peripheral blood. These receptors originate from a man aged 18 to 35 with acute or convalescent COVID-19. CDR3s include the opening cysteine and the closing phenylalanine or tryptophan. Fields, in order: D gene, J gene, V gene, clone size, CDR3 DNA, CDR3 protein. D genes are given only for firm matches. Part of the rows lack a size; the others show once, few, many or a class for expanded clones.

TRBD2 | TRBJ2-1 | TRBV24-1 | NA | TGTGCCACCAGTGCCTCCGGGGGGTCGAATGAGCAGTTCTTC | CATSASGGSNEQFF
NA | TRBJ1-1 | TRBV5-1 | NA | TGCGCCAGCAGCCCAGGAGGGAACACTGAAGCTTTCTTT | CASSPGGNTEAFF
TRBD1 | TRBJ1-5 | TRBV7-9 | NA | TGTGCCAGTGGGGAGCCAGGGGGCCAGCCCCAGCATTTT | CASGEPGGQPQHF
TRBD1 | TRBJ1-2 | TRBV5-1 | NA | TGCGCCAGCAGCTCATCGGACAGGGCCCGAGGCCCTTCCGGCTACACCTTC | CASSSSDRARGPSGYTF
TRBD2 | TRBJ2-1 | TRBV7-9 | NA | TGTGCCAGCAGCTCAGTTAGCGGGGTCAATGAGCAGTTCTTC | CASSSVSGVNEQFF
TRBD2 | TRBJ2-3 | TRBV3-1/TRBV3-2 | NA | TGTGCCAGCAGCCCGGGACTACAAAGCACAGATACGCAGTATTTT | CASSPGLQSTDTQYF
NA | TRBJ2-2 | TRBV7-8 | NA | TGTGCCAGCAGCTTATTGGGGACAATGAACACCGGGGAGCTGTTTTTT | CASSLLGTMNTGELFF
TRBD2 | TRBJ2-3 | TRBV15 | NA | TGTGCCACCAGCAGAAGATTAGCGGGCCACAGCACAGATACGCAGTATTTT | CATSRRLAGHSTDTQYF
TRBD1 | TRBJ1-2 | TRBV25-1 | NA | TGTGCCAGCAGCTTAGACAGGGGCTCCTATGGCTACACCTTC | CASSLDRGSYGYTF
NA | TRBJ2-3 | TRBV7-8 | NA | TGTGCCAGCAGCTTAGTCGGTCAGCCCGCGGGCACAGATACGCAGTATTTT | CASSLVGQPAGTDTQYF
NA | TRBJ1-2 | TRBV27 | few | TGTGCCAGCAGTTCCTCACTCTATTATGGCTACACCTTC | CASSSSLYYGYTF
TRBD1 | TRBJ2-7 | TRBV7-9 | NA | TGTGCCAGCAGCCCTCCGAGGGACAGGGGGCAAGAGCAGTACTTC | CASSPPRDRGQEQYF
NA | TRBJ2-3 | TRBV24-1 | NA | TGTGCCACCAGTGATGGGGACTCCCCGACAGATACGCAGTATTTT | CATSDGDSPTDTQYF
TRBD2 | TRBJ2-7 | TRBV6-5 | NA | TGTGCCAGCACCGAACTGGAGACCCGGCGGGGGGAGCAGTACTTC | CASTELETRRGEQYF
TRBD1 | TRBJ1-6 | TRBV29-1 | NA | TGCAGTCGCCGCCGGACAGGGGCTCCGGGGGCCTATAATTCACCCCTCCACTTT | CSRRRTGAPGAYNSPLHF
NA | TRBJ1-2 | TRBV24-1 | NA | TGTGCCACCAGTGATACGAGGGATAGCGGTGGCTACACCTTC | CATSDTRDSGGYTF
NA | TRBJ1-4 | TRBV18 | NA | TGTGCCAGCGCCAAGGGAGGTAATGAAAAACTGTTTTTT | CASAKGGNEKLFF
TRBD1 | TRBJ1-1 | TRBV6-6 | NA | TGTGCCAGCACACAAGGACAGGCGAGACCTGAAGCTTTCTTT | CASTQGQARPEAFF
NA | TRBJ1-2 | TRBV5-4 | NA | TGTGCCAGCAGCTTGACAGGGATCGATGGCTACACCTTC | CASSLTGIDGYTF
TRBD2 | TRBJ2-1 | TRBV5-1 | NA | TGCGCCAGCAGCCTTCCCATGGCGGGAGGGCCCTCGTACAATGAGCAGTTCTTC | CASSLPMAGGPSYNEQFF
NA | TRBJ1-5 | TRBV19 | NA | TGTGCCAGCAGGGTCCAGTTGGCTTGGGCCGCGGATCGGAATCAGCCCCAGCATTTT | CASRVQLAWAADRNQPQHF
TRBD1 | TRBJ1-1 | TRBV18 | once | TGTGCCAGCTCACCATCGCAGACAGGGGGGACTGAAGCTTTCTTT | CASSPSQTGGTEAFF
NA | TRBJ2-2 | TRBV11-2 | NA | TGTGCCAGCAGCTTAGTAACGGGTAACGCGAACACCGGGGAGCTGTTTTTT | CASSLVTGNANTGELFF
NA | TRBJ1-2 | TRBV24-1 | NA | TGTGCCACCAGTGACCGCAGGGATGGCTACACCTTC | CATSDRRDGYTF
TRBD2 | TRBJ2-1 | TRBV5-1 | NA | TGCGCCAGCAGCGAGGGGCCCCGGGGGGTATACAATGAGCAGTTCTTC | CASSEGPRGVYNEQFF
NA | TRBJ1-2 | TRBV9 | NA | TGTGCCAGCAGCGTCGACACTAACTATGGCTACACCTTC | CASSVDTNYGYTF
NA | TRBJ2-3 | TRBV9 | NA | TGTGCCAGCAGCGTATCTACCTTTGATACGCAGTATTTT | CASSVSTFDTQYF
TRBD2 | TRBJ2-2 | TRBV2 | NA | TGTGCCAGCAGTGCTGAACGGGGGGACACCGGGGAGCTGTTTTTT | CASSAERGDTGELFF
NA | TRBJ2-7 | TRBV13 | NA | TGTGCCAGCAGCTTTCCCCCCCCGGGAGAGCAGTACTTC | CASSFPPPGEQYF
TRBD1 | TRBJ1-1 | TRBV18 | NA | TGTGCCAGCTCAGGAGAGATCGGGACAGGGAACACTGAAGCTTTCTTT | CASSGEIGTGNTEAFF
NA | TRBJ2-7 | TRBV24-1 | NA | TGTGCCACCAGTGGGACCTACAGGGTAGAGGAGCAGTACTTC | CATSGTYRVEEQYF
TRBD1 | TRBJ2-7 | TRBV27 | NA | TGTGCCAGCAGTTGGACAGGGGGCCACGAGCAGTACTTT | CASSWTGGHEQYF
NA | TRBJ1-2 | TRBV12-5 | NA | TGTGCTAGTGGCCTCGAGGCCTATGGCTACACCTTC | CASGLEAYGYTF
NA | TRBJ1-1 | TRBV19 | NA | TGTGCCAGTAGTATTTGGGCGAAGGTCACGACTGAAGCTTTCTTT | CASSIWAKVTTEAFF
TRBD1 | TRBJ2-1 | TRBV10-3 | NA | TGTGCCATCAGTAAGGACAGGGCCCAAAACAATGAGCAGTTCTTC | CAISKDRAQNNEQFF
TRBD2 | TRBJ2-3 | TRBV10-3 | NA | TGTGCCATCCGGCCTAGCGGGGGGACAGATACGCAGTATTTT | CAIRPSGGTDTQYF
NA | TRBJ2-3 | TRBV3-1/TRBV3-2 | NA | TGTGCCAGCAGCCAAGACACTAGCCGCGATGGCACAGATACGCAGTATTTT | CASSQDTSRDGTDTQYF
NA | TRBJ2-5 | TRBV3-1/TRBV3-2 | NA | TGTGCCGCTCAGACACAAGGCCCCCAAGAGACCCAGTACTTC | CAAQTQGPQETQYF
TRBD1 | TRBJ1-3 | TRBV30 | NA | TGTGCCTGGAGTGCCCTTACAGGGGGGTCTGGAAACACCATATATTTT | CAWSALTGGSGNTIYF
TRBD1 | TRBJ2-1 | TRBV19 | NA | TGTGCCAGTAGTATCCCCACAGGGGTCGGCGGAAATGAGCAGTTCTTC | CASSIPTGVGGNEQFF
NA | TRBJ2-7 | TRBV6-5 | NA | TGTGCCAGCAGTTCAACCTGGGACAACTCCTACGAGCAGTACTTC | CASSSTWDNSYEQYF
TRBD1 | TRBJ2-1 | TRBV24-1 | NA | TGTGCCACCAGTGATCAGCGACAGGGGGCTTTCTACAATGAGCAGTTCTTC | CATSDQRQGAFYNEQFF
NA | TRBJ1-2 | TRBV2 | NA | TGTGCCAGCGAACAGGGTATAGCGAACTATGGCTACACCTTC | CASEQGIANYGYTF
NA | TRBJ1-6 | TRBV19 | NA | TGTGCCAGTAGTATTGGAGAGCTCTTGCCTCTTAATTCACCCCTCCACTTT | CASSIGELLPLNSPLHF
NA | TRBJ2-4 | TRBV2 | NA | TGTGCCAGCAGCATTCAGTCAAACATTCAGTACTTC | CASSIQSNIQYF
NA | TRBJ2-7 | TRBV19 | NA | TGTGCCAGTAGTATATCAGGATCCCAGATCGAGCAGTACTTC | CASSISGSQIEQYF
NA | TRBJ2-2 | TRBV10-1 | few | TGCGCCAGCAGTGAGTTAAAGGACAGCCACACCGGGGAGCTGTTTTTT | CASSELKDSHTGELFF
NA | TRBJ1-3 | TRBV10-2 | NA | TGCGCCAGCAGAGCCCATGGTAGCTCTGGAAACACCATATATTTT | CASRAHGSSGNTIYF
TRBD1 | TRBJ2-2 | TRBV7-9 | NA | TGTGCCAGCAGCGCCCGGGGGACAGGGTGGACCGGGGAGCTGTTTTTT | CASSARGTGWTGELFF
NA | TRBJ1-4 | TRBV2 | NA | TGTGCCAGCAGCCTCAGTCGTACTAATGAAAAACTGTTTTTT | CASSLSRTNEKLFF
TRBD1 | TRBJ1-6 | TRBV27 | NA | TGTGCCAGCAGTGACAGGGTTGCCTATAATTCACCCCTCCACTTT | CASSDRVAYNSPLHF
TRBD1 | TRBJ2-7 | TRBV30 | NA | TGTGCCTGCGGACAGGGGAATTACGAGCAGTACTTC | CACGQGNYEQYF
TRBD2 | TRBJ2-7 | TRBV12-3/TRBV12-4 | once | TGTGCCAGCAGTTGGGACTACTCCTACGAGCAGTACTTC | CASSWDYSYEQYF
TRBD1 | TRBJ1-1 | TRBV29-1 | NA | TGCAGCGGGGGACAGGGGGCCGTGTCGGGCACTGAAGCTTTCTTT | CSGGQGAVSGTEAFF
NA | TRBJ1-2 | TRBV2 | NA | TGTGCCAGCAGTGGAGGAGTTAACTATGGCTACACCTTC | CASSGGVNYGYTF